These T cell receptor beta chains were read from a single sample in a study of shared clonotypes between healthy human individuals. Some clones are missing from TCRdb's copy, which holds only in-frame ones; the method was immunoSEQ multiplex PCR. The sample records over 2 million clones, 95% being singletons. The material sequenced was naive CD4+ T cells sorted from blood. These receptors were collected from a man aged 18 to 35 in good health. The conserved cysteine and the conserved F or W are not part of the CDR3 here. The order of the fields is J gene, clone size, V gene, D gene, CDR3 protein. A D gene is named only where the DNA matches it firmly. Expanded clones are given a class, and other clones once, few, many or no size at all.

TRBJ1-3,NA,TRBV5-6,NA,ASSPTAGYTIY
TRBJ2-7,NA,TRBV5-1,TRBD2,ASKRTSGETYEQY
TRBJ2-3,NA,TRBV7-8,TRBD2,ASSLARLAGMRVADTQY
TRBJ2-7,NA,TRBV21-1,NA,ASSKEENGRNSYEQY
TRBJ2-7,NA,TRBV2,TRBD1,ASTPKVQGAAQY
TRBJ2-5,NA,TRBV30,TRBD1,AWSRGQGAGETQY
TRBJ2-7,NA,TRBV4-1,NA,ASSLVAEARAGYEQY
TRBJ1-4,NA,TRBV27,NA,ASSPRTDNNEKLF
TRBJ2-5,NA,TRBV18,NA,ASSPLGLHQETQY
TRBJ2-2,NA,TRBV7-6,TRBD1,ASSLWQGAGELF
TRBJ2-1,NA,TRBV6-6,TRBD2,ASRQPSGGVNEQF
TRBJ1-3,NA,TRBV9,NA,ASSVEPLGRLSGNTIY
TRBJ2-7,NA,TRBV6-5,NA,ASSYGISYEQY
TRBJ1-2,NA,TRBV30,NA,AWSQKGTGGYT
TRBJ1-1,once,TRBV5-1,NA,ASSLPGAEAF
TRBJ2-5,NA,TRBV7-9,NA,ASSAQRGKETQY
TRBJ2-7,NA,TRBV7-9,NA,ASSWGLEQY
TRBJ2-5,NA,TRBV29-1,NA,SLGQGAETQY
TRBJ2-3,once,TRBV5-1,NA,ASSLGESSTDTQY
TRBJ1-2,NA,TRBV7-2,TRBD1,ASSSRQGTGYT
TRBJ2-7,NA,TRBV18,NA,ASSSKMSHEQY
TRBJ1-4,NA,TRBV4-1,TRBD1,ASSPGPGQGRSNEKLF
TRBJ1-5,NA,TRBV19,NA,ATSPITANQPQH
TRBJ1-2,NA,TRBV9,TRBD1,ASSAFGTGYYGYT
TRBJ1-3,NA,TRBV6-5,NA,ASSRGGSGNTIY
TRBJ2-7,NA,TRBV18,TRBD1,ASSPPGQGTYEQY
TRBJ1-3,NA,TRBV9,NA,ASSRPQGGSSGNTIY
TRBJ2-7,NA,TRBV7-2,TRBD1,ASSSRDRAGEQY